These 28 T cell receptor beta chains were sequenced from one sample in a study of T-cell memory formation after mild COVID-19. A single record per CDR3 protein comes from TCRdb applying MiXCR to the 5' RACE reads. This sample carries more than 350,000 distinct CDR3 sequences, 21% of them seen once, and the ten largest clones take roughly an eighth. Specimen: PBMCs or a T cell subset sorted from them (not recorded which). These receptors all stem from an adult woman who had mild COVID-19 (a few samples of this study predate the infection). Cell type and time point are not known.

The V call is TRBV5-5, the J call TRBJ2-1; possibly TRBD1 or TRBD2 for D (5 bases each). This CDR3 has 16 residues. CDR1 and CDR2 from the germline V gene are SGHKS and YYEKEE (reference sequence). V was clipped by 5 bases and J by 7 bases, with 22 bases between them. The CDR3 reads CASSSGKTGPPNEQFF. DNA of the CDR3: TGTGCCAGCAGTTCGGGAAAAACGGGACCCCCAAATGAGCAGTTCTTC. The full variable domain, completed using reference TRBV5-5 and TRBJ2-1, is DAGVTQSPTHLIKTRGQQVTLRCSPISGHKSVSWYQQVLGQGPQFIFQYYEKEERGRGNFPDRFSARQFPNYSSELNVNALLLGDSALYLCASSSGKTGPPNEQFFGPGTRLTVL.

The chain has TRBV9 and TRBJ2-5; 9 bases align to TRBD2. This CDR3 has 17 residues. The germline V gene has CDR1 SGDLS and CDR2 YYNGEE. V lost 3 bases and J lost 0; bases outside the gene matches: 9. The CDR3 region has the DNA TGTGCCAGCAGCGCTCGAGGGACTAGCCCTAACCAAGAGACCCAGTACTTC. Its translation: CASSARGTSPNQETQYF.

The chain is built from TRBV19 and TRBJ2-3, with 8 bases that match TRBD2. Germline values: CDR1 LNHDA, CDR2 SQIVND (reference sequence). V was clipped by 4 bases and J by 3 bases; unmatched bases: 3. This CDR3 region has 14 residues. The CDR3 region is CASSKAGGTDTQYF. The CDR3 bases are TGTGCCAGTAGTAAGGCGGGAGGAACAGATACGCAGTATTTT.

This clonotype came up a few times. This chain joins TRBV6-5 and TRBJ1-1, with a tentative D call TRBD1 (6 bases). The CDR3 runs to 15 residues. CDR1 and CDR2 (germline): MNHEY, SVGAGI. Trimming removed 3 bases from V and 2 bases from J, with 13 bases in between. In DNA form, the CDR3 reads TGTGCCAGCAGTTATTTTGGGACAAGAAACACTGAAGCTTTCTTT. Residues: CASSYFGTRNTEAFF.

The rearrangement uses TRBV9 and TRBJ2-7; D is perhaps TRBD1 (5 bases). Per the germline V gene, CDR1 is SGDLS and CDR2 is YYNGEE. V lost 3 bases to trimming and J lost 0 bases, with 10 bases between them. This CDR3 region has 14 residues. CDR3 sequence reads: CASSAQDSSYEQYF. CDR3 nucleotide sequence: TGTGCCAGCAGCGCACAGGATTCCTCCTACGAGCAGTACTTC.

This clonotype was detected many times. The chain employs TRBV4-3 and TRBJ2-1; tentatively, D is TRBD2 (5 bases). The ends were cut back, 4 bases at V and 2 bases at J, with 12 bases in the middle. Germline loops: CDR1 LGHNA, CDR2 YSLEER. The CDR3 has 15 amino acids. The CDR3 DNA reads TGCGCCAGCAGCCGATTGACTACTACCTACAATGAGCAGTTCTTC. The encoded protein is CASSRLTTTYNEQFF.

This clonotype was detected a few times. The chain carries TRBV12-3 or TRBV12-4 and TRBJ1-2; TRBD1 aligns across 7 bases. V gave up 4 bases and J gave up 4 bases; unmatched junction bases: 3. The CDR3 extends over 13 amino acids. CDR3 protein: CASSSWTGYGYTF. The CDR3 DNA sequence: TGTGCCAGCAGTTCGTGGACAGGCTATGGCTACACCTTC.

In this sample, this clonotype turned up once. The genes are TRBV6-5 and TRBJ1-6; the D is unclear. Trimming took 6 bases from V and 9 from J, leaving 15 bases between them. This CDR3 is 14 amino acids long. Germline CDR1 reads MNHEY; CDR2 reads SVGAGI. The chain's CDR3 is CASSPLHAVSPLHF. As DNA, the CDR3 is TGTGCCAGCAGCCCCCTTCACGCGGTTTCACCCCTCCACTTT.

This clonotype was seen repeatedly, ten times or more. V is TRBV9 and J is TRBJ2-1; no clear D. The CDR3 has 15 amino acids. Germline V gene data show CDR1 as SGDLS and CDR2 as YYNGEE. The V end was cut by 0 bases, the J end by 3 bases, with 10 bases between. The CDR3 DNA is TGTGCCAGCAGCGTAGGTTCCCTATACTACAATGAGCAGTTCTTC. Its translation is CASSVGSLYYNEQFF. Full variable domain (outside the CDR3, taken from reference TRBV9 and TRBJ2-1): DSGVTQTPKHLITATGQRVTLRCSPRSGDLSVYWYQQSLDQGLQFLIQYYNGEERAKGNILERFSAQQFPDLHSELNLSSLELGDSALYFCASSVGSLYYNEQFFGPGTRLTVL.

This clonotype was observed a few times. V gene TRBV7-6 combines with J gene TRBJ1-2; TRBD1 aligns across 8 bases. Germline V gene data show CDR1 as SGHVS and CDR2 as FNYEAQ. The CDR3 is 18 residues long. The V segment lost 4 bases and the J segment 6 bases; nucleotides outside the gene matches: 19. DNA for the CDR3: TGTGCCAGCAGCTCCAACATACATAGTCGGACAGGGATGAATGGCTACACCTTC. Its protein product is CASSSNIHSRTGMNGYTF.

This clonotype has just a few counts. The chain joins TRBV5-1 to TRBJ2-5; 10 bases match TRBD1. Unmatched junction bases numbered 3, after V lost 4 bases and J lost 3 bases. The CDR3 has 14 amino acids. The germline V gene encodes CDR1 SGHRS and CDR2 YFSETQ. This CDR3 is CASSGGTGEETQYF. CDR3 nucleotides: TGCGCCAGCAGCGGCGGGACAGGGGAAGAGACCCAGTACTTC.

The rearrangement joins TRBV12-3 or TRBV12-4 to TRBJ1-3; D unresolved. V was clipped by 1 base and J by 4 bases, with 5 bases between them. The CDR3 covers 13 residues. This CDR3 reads CASSLGGGNTIYF. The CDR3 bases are TGTGCCAGCAGTTTAGGCGGGGGAAACACCATATATTTT.

CDR3 sequence: CATSDAGAGTLEQFF. For the CDR3, the DNA is TGTGCCACCAGTGATGCAGGGGCGGGAACCCTCGAACAGTTCTTC. The V and J genes are TRBV24-1 and TRBJ2-1; tentatively, D is TRBD1 or TRBD2 (6 bases each). The germline gives CDR1 KGHDR, CDR2 SFDVKD. Trimming left V 3 bases short and J 13 bases short, with 21 bases between. The length of the CDR3 is 15 residues.

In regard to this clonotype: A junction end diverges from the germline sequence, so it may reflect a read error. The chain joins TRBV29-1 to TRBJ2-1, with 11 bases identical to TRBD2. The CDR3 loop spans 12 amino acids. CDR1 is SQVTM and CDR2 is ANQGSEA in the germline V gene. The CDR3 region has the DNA TGCAGCGTTGAAGAACTAGCGGGAGAGTTGCATTTC. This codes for CSVEELAGELHF.

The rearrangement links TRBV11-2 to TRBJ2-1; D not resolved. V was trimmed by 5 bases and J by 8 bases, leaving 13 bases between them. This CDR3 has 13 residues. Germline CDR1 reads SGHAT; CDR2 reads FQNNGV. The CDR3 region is CASSPALGDEQFF. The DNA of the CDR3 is TGTGCCAGCAGCCCAGCCCTCGGCGATGAGCAGTTCTTC.

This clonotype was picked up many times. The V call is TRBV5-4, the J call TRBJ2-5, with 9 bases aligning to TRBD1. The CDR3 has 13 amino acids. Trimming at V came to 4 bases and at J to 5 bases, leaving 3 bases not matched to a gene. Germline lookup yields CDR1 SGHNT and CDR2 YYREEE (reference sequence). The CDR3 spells CASSQDRGETQYF. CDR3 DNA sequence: TGTGCCAGCAGCCAGGACAGGGGTGAGACCCAGTACTTC.

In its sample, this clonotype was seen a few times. The CDR3 DNA is TGCGCCAGCAGCCTGGGACCGGGAACCTCCGTAGCCAAAAACATTCAGTACTTC. Translation gives CASSLGPGTSVAKNIQYF. The V and J genes are TRBV5-1 and TRBJ2-4; D is tentatively TRBD1 or TRBD2 (5 bases each). Trimming pared 4 bases from V and 0 bases from J, leaving 20 bases between. Per the germline V gene, CDR1 is SGHRS and CDR2 is YFSETQ. The CDR3 is 18 residues long.

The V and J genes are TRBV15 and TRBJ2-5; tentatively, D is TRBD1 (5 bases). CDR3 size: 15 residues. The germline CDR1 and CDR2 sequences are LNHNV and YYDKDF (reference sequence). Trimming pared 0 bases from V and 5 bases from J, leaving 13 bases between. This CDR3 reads CATSRDGQGGETQYF. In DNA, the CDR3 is TGTGCCACCAGCAGAGATGGCCAGGGCGGCGAGACCCAGTACTTC.

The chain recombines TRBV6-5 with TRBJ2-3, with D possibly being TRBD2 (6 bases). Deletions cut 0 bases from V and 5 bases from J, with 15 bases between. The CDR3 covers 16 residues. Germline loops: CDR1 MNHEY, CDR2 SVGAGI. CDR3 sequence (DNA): TGTGCCAGCAGTTACTCGAGTGTGGGGGGTGAAGATACGCAGTATTTT. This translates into CASSYSSVGGEDTQYF.

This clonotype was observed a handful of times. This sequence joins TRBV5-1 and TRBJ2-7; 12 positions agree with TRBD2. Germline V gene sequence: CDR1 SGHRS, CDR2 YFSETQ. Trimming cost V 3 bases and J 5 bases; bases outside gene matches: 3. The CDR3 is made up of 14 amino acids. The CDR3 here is CASSSSGRADEQYF. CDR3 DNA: TGCGCCAGCAGCTCTAGCGGGAGGGCTGACGAGCAGTACTTC. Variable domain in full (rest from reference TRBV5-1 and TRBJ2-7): KAGVTQTPRYLIKTRGQQVTLSCSPISGHRSVSWYQQTPGQGLQFLFEYFSETQRNKGNFPGRFSGRQFSNSRSEMNVSTLELGDSALYLCASSSSGRADEQYFGPGTRLTVT.

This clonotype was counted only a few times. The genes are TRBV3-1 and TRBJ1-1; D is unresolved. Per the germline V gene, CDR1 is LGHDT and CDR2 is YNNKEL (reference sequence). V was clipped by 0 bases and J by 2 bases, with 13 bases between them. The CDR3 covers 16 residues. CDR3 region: CASSQELPGANTEAFF. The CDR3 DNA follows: TGTGCCAGCAGCCAAGAACTCCCAGGAGCTAACACTGAAGCTTTCTTT.

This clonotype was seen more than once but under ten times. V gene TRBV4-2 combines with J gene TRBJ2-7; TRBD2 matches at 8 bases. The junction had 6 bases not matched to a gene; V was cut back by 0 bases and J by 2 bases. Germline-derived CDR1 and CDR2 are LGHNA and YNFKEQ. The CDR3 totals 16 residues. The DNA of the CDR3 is TGTGCCAGCAGCCAAGATATCACTAGCGGACCCTACGAGCAGTACTTC. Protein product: CASSQDITSGPYEQYF.

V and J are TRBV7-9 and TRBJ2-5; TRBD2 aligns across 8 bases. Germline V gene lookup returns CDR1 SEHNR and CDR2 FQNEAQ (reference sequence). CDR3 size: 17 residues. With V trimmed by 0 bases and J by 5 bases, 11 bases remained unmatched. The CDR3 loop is CASSLAKLREDFETQYF. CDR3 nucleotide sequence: TGTGCCAGCAGCTTAGCGAAGTTGCGGGAGGATTTTGAGACCCAGTACTTC.

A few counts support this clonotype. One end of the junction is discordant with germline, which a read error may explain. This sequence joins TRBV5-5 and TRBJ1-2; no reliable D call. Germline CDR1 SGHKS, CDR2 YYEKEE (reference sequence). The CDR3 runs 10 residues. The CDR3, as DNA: TGTGCCAGCATCCGAGAGGGAGATCCATTC. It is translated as CASIREGDPF.

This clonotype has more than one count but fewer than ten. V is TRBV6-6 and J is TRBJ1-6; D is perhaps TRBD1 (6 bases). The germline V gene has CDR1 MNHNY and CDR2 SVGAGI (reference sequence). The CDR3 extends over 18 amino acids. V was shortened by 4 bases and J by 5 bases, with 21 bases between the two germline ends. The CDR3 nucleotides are TGTGCCAGCAGTTTAGGGGGGACACGGGCGTACAATAATTCACCCCTCCACTTT. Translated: CASSLGGTRAYNNSPLHF.

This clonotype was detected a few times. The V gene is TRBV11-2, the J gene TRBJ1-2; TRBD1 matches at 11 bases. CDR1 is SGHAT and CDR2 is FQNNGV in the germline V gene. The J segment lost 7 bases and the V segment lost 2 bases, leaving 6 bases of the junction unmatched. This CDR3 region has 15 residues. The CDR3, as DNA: TGTGCCAGCAGCTTAAAGGGGACAGGGGGACGTGGCTACACCTTC. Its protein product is CASSLKGTGGRGYTF.

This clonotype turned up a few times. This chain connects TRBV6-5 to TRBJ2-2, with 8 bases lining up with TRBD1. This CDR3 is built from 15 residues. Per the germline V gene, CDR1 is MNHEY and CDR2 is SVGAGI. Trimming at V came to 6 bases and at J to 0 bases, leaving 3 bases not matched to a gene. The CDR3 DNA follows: TGTGCCAGCAGGCCAGGGGGCGCGAACACCGGGGAGCTGTTTTTT. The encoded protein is CASRPGGANTGELFF.

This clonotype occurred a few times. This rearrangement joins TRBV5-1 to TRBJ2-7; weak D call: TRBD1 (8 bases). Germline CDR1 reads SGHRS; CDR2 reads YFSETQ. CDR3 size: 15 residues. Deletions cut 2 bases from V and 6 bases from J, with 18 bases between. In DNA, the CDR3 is TGCGCCAGCAGCTTCCGGACAGGGACGGGGGGCGAGCAGTACTTC. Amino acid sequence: CASSFRTGTGGEQYF.